This is a list of T cell receptor beta chains from one sample in a study of cytomegalovirus exposure and HLA in healthy donors. The data were produced by immunoSEQ multiplex PCR, yet TCRdb's version contains in-frame clones alone and is incomplete. The table lists 200,000 or so clones, roughly 74% of them singletons. The sample comprised PBMCs. These receptors all stem from a woman in her 30s in good health and CMV-seropositive. Both conserved end residues are part of each CDR3. Fields, in order: D gene, V gene, CDR3 protein. D genes are given only for firm matches.

d_gene: NA
v_gene: TRBV4-2
CDR3aa: CASSQVGDSYNSPLHF

d_gene: NA
v_gene: TRBV21-1
CDR3aa: CASSKERLAGSSYEQYF

d_gene: NA
v_gene: TRBV18
CDR3aa: CASSTAGTSTEAFF

d_gene: TRBD1
v_gene: TRBV19
CDR3aa: CASSVAGTGVGNTIYF

d_gene: NA
v_gene: TRBV28
CDR3aa: CASSFADRTYYGYTF

d_gene: NA
v_gene: TRBV6-1
CDR3aa: CASNVGSPYEQYF

d_gene: NA
v_gene: TRBV28
CDR3aa: CASKTGMDHGYTF

d_gene: NA
v_gene: TRBV28
CDR3aa: CASSLAGITDTQYF

d_gene: NA
v_gene: TRBV2
CDR3aa: CASSELGRFHTTNEKLFF

d_gene: NA
v_gene: TRBV14
CDR3aa: CASSQYSGQKPLHF

d_gene: NA
v_gene: TRBV7-9
CDR3aa: CASSLEIGVETEAFF

d_gene: NA
v_gene: TRBV6-6
CDR3aa: CASSTWSSGNTIYF

d_gene: NA
v_gene: TRBV12-5
CDR3aa: CASGARDYGYTF

d_gene: NA
v_gene: TRBV5-8
CDR3aa: CASSLGLDSGANVLTF

d_gene: TRBD1
v_gene: TRBV9
CDR3aa: CASSQGHRGTGNEQFF

d_gene: TRBD1
v_gene: TRBV11-1
CDR3aa: CASRGTGGLLEAFF

d_gene: NA
v_gene: TRBV4-1
CDR3aa: CASSLTAAGGTEAFF

d_gene: NA
v_gene: TRBV21-1
CDR3aa: CASSKGRASGQGTSNQPQHF

d_gene: NA
v_gene: TRBV7-3
CDR3aa: CASSLNGGIETQYF

d_gene: NA
v_gene: TRBV19
CDR3aa: CASSIGLPARVTDTQYF

d_gene: TRBD1
v_gene: TRBV6-5
CDR3aa: CASTTRTGGKRELFF

d_gene: TRBD1
v_gene: TRBV19
CDR3aa: CASRKDRVRPQHF

d_gene: NA
v_gene: TRBV4-1
CDR3aa: CASSQAGNTGELFF

d_gene: NA
v_gene: TRBV5-4
CDR3aa: CASHTLGGTGSYGYTF

d_gene: TRBD2
v_gene: TRBV4-1
CDR3aa: CASSHSGGGEQYF

d_gene: NA
v_gene: TRBV5-6
CDR3aa: CASSFPAGPVDTQYF

d_gene: TRBD2
v_gene: TRBV7-2
CDR3aa: CASSLQGTSGYYNEQFF

d_gene: TRBD1
v_gene: TRBV6-4
CDR3aa: CASRPGTGLGYTF

d_gene: TRBD1
v_gene: TRBV7-9
CDR3aa: CASSPGTGGEEQYF

d_gene: TRBD1
v_gene: TRBV27
CDR3aa: CASRGRQGGINYNEQFF

d_gene: NA
v_gene: TRBV2
CDR3aa: CASRAFNYEQYF

d_gene: TRBD2
v_gene: TRBV5-4
CDR3aa: CASSFGTSGGVSTDTQYF

d_gene: NA
v_gene: TRBV19
CDR3aa: CASRPTGYNEKLFF

d_gene: NA
v_gene: TRBV6-1
CDR3aa: CASSGVITEAFF

d_gene: TRBD1
v_gene: TRBV28
CDR3aa: CASSDRGRGLGVNTEAFF